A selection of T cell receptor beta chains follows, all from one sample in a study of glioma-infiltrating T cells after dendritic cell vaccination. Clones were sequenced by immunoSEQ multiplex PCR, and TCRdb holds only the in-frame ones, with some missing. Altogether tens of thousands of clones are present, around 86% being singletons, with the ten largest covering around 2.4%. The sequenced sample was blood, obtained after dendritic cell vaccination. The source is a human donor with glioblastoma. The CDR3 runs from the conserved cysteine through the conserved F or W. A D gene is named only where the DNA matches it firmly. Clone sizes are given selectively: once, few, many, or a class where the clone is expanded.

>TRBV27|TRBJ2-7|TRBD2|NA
CASSPRGTSYEQYF
TGTGCCAGCTCCCCCCGCGGGACTAGCTACGAGCAGTACTTC
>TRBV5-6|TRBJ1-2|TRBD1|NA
CASSFRDRFGWDGYTF
TGTGCCAGCAGCTTCCGGGACAGATTTGGGTGGGATGGCTACACCTTC
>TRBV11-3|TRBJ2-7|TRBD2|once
CASSHRLAGSTYEQYF
TGTGCCAGCAGCCATCGACTAGCGGGAAGTACCTACGAGCAGTACTTC
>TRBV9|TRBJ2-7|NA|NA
CASSPDLYEQYF
TGTGCCAGCAGCCCGGACTTATACGAGCAGTACTTC
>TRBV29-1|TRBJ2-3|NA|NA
CSVGEWESTDTQYF
TGCAGCGTTGGAGAATGGGAGAGCACAGATACGCAGTATTTT
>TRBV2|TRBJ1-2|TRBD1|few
CAGGTGVNYGYTF
TGTGCCGGCGGGACAGGGGTTAACTATGGCTACACCTTC
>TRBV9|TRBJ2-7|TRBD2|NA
CASSVDLAGASSYEQYF
TGTGCCAGCAGCGTAGACCTAGCGGGGGCGAGCTCCTACGAGCAGTACTTC
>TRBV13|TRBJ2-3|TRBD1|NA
CASSSRQGEPLVSSTDTQYF
TGTGCCAGCAGTAGTCGACAGGGGGAACCCTTAGTATCTAGCACAGATACGCAGTATTTT
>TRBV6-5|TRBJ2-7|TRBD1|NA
CASSYSGDRLYEQYF
TGTGCCAGCAGTTACTCGGGGGACAGACTCTACGAGCAGTACTTC
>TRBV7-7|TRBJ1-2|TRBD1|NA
CASSNPGGGGYTF
TGTGCCAGCAGCAATCCAGGGGGCGGCGGCTACACCTTC
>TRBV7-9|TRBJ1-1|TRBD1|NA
CASSPWQGANTEAFF
TGTGCCAGCAGCCCTTGGCAGGGGGCGAACACTGAAGCTTTCTTT
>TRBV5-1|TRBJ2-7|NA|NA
CASGGSQGPYEQYF
TGCGCCAGCGGTGGCTCACAGGGACCCTACGAGCAGTACTTC
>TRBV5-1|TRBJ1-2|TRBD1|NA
CASSLGLGQKNLYGYTF
TGCGCCAGCAGCTTGGGGCTGGGACAGAAGAACCTTTATGGCTACACCTTC
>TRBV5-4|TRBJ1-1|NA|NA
CASSSVGTEAFF
TGTGCCAGCAGCTCTGTCGGGACTGAAGCTTTCTTT
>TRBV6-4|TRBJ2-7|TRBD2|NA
CASSVAGGPYEQYF
TGTGCCAGCAGTGTCGCGGGAGGGCCCTACGAGCAGTACTTC
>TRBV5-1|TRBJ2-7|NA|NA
CASSLLWRGSPYEQYF
TGCGCCAGCAGCTTGTTGTGGAGGGGCAGCCCCTACGAGCAGTACTTC
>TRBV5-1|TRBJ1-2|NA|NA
CASSLLNSPNYGYTF
TGCGCCAGCAGCTTGTTGAACAGCCCTAACTATGGCTACACCTTC
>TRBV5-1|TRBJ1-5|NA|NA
CASSLAGDSNQPQHF
TGCGCCAGCAGCTTGGCCGGGGATAGCAATCAGCCCCAGCATTTT
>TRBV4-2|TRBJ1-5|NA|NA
CASSQDPGAQPQHF
TGTGCCAGCAGCCAAGATCCAGGGGCTCAGCCCCAGCATTTT
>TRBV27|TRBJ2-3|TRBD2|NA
CASSLLAGASTDTQYF
TGTGCCAGCAGCTTATTAGCGGGAGCTAGCACAGATACGCAGTATTTT
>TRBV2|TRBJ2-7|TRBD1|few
CASSSGTGTYEQYF
TGTGCCAGCAGCTCCGGGACAGGGACCTACGAGCAGTACTTC
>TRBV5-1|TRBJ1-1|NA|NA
CASSLESRSTEAFF
TGCGCCAGCAGCTTGGAAAGCAGGTCCACTGAAGCTTTCTTT
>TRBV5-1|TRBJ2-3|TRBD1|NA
CASSSGTGAGGDTQYF
TGCGCCAGCAGCTCCGGGACAGGGGCGGGAGGAGATACGCAGTATTTT
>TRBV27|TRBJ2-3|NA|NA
CASSSYRADTQYF
TGTGCCAGCAGTTCCTACAGGGCAGATACGCAGTATTTT
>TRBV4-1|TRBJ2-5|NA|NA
CASSPRAQGKETQYF
TGCGCCAGCAGCCCCAGAGCACAGGGAAAGGAGACCCAGTACTTC
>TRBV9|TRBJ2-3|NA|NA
CASSASTGSTDTQYF
TGTGCCAGCAGCGCCTCCACCGGTAGCACAGATACGCAGTATTTT
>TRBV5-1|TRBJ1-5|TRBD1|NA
CASSLDVQGNQPQHF
TGCGCCAGCAGCTTGGATGTACAGGGGAACCAGCCCCAGCATTTT
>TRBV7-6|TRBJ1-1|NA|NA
CASSLARTASEAFF
TGTGCCAGCAGCTTAGCGCGGACAGCCTCCGAAGCTTTCTTT
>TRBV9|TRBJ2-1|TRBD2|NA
CASSVISGSGQFF
TGTGCCAGCAGCGTAATTAGCGGGAGCGGGCAGTTCTTC
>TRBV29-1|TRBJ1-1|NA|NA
CSVATGTDTEAFF
TGCAGCGTAGCGACGGGTACGGACACTGAAGCTTTCTTT
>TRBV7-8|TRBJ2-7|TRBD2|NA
CASSPRNSGSYEQYF
TGTGCCAGCAGCCCCAGGAATAGCGGGAGTTACGAGCAGTACTTC
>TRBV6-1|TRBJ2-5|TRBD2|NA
CASNRGGKVGETQYF
TGTGCCAGCAATCGCGGGGGGAAAGTCGGAGAGACCCAGTACTTC
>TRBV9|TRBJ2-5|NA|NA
CASRRSQYF
TGTGCCAGCCGTAGAAGCCAGTACTTC
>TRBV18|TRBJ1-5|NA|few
CASSAEGGNQPQHF
TGTGCCAGCTCAGCCGAGGGTGGCAATCAGCCCCAGCATTTT
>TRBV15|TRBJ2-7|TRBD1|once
CATSRPGQGPSYEQYF
TGTGCCACCAGCAGGCCTGGACAGGGCCCTTCCTACGAGCAGTACTTC
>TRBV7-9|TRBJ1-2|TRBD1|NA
CASSLKGQTNYGYTF
TGTGCCAGCAGCTTGAAGGGACAGACCAACTATGGCTACACCTTC
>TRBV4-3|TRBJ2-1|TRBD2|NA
CASSQDRFPSTSGSNEQFF
TGCGCCAGCAGCCAAGACCGATTCCCCTCGACTAGCGGGAGTAATGAGCAGTTCTTC
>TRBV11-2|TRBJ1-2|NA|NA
CASSFEGIVGYTF
TGTGCCAGCAGCTTTGAGGGAATAGTAGGCTACACCTTC
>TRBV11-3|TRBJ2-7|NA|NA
CASSLDLHEQYF
TGTGCCAGCAGCTTAGATCTTCACGAGCAGTACTTC